The 27 T cell receptor delta chains in this list originate from one sample, sequenced in a study of γδ T cells in repeated Plasmodium falciparum infection. TCRdb called clones anew from the multiplex PCR reads with CATT. The table has around 50,000 delta-chain clones, 1.6% seen once; the top ten hold 8.6%. Gammadelta T cells were flow-sorted from PBMC into Vgamma9/Vdelta2+ and Vdelta2-negative populations for bulk analysis. The sample was gamma-delta T cells from blood. These receptor sequences come from a pool of human donors (malaria-infected and uninfected, not separated).

This clone was recorded at least ten times. J is TRDJ1 and V is TRDV1; 12 bases agree with TRDD3. The J segment lost 0 bases and the V segment lost 4 bases, leaving 15 bases of the junction unmatched. The CDR3 has 20 amino acids. From germline, CDR1 is TSWWSYY and CDR2 QGS. The CDR3 reads CALGGTPTVLGDTNTDKLIF. The CDR3 region has the DNA TGTGCTCTTGGGGGAACCCCTACCGTACTGGGGGATACAAACACCGATAAACTCATCTTT.

As to this clone: This likely stems from a read error, as it lies one base from a far larger clone. The same CDR3 also results from other DNA sequences found in this sample. CDR3: CALGELVNPTWWWGIRKKTDKLIF. The DNA of the CDR3 is TGTGCTCTTGGGGAACTAGTTAACCCTACGTGGTGGTGGGGGATACGCAAGAAGACCGATAAACTCATCTTT. The chain is built from TRDV1 and TRDJ1; 11 bases are shared with TRDD3. V dropped 0 bases and J dropped 2; count of bases not matched to a gene: 26. CDR3 size: 24 residues. CDR1 is TSWWSYY, CDR2 QGS, per germline.

Regarding this clone: A far more abundant clone sits one base away, making this likely a read error. The chain couples TRDV2 to TRDJ1; D is ambiguous. Here the J gene was assigned by germline matching of the DNA, as TCRdb has none. The CDR3 is 14 amino acids. The germline V gene encodes CDR1 GEAIGNYY and CDR2 EKD. CDR3 sequence reads: CACDPVLYTDKLIF. DNA of the CDR3: TGCGCCTGTGACCCCGTACTGTACACCGATAAACTCATCTTT.

This clone has just a few counts. TCRdb pairs this DNA with a much larger clone's protein that differs at residue 17, likely a read error; the protein shown was translated from the DNA. The chain joins TRDV1 to TRDJ1; TRDD3 matches 7 bases. Matching the DNA to germline supplied the J gene, which TCRdb does not give. CDR1 is TSWWSYY, CDR2 QGS, per germline. This CDR3 spans 21 amino acids. The DNA for the CDR3 is TGTGCTCTTGGGGAACTGAAAGTTCTGTCCACCTGGGGGGAATACACCGGTAAACTCATCTTT. Translation: CALGELKVLSTWGEYTGKLIF.

As regards this clone: TCRdb's entry gives the protein of a much larger clone, which mismatches this DNA's translation at residue 9, likely from a read error; the protein reported here is translated from the DNA. This sequence joins TRDV1 and TRDJ1; 11 positions agree with TRDD3. In germline, CDR1 is TSWWSYY, CDR2 QGS. This CDR3 contains 28 residues. DNA of the CDR3: TGTGCTCTTAGGGAACTACTGGTTGACATGCTTCCTACACGTCTGGGGGATACCCGCGAATCGTACACCGATAAACTCATCTTT. Its translation is CALRELLVDMLPTRLGDTRESYTDKLIF.

This clone was counted many times. The same CDR3 also results from other DNA sequences found in this sample. The rearrangement links TRDV1 to TRDJ1; TRDD3 aligns across 13 bases. The germline gives CDR1 TSWWSYY, CDR2 QGS. Trimming took 2 bases from V and 3 from J; bases not matched to a gene: 18. CDR3 size: 21 residues. For the CDR3, the DNA is TGTGCTCTTGGGGAAGTTGTCCTACATGGGGACTGGGGGATACGGCCCGATAAACTCATCTTT. Amino acids: CALGEVVLHGDWGIRPDKLIF.

This clone was seen more than once but under ten times. For this DNA, TCRdb reports the protein of a much larger clone, which diverges at residue 11, most likely from a read error; the protein presented here is translated directly from the DNA. The rearrangement joins TRDV2 to TRDJ1, with a weak D call TRDD2 (7 bases). Matching the DNA to germline supplied the J gene, which TCRdb does not give. Deletions cut 0 bases from V and 0 bases from J, with 22 bases between. Germline V gene data show CDR1 as GEAIGNYY and CDR2 as EKD. The CDR3 runs 19 residues. CDR3 residues: CACDTFSYGGHGYTDKLIF. DNA for the CDR3: TGTGCCTGTGACACCTTTTCCTACGGGGGACACGGGTACACCGATAAACTCATCTTT.

This clone was detected a few times. The DNA is omitted, as the CDR3 cannot be located on it reliably, and the CDR3 follows TCRdb's listing. The rearrangement uses TRAV29/DV5 and TRDJ1; no check of the table's D call, TRDD3, against the DNA was made. Germline CDR1 is NSMFDY and CDR2 is ISSIKDK. With termini counted, the CDR3 has 26 amino acids. CDR3 sequence: CASVQQAGPNFTKILGDTRIADKLIF.

The table lists this clone with many counts. The chain links TRDV1 to TRDJ1, with 8 nucleotides matching TRDD3. V shed 4 bases, J shed 3 bases, and the junction held 19 bases outside the gene matches. The CDR3 consists of 19 residues. The germline V gene has CDR1 TSWWSYY and CDR2 QGS. The CDR3 is CALGVQAPREGYASDKLIF. The CDR3 region has the DNA TGTGCTCTTGGGGTTCAGGCCCCACGCGAGGGATACGCTTCCGATAAACTCATCTTT.

This clone was seen ten or more times. TCRdb records a much larger clone's protein for this DNA, with a difference at residue 2 that likely arises from a read error; the protein given is the translation of the DNA. The gene calls are TRDV1 and TRDJ1; D is perhaps TRDD2 (6 bases). Germline assignment: CDR1 TSWWSYY and CDR2 QGS. This CDR3 has 22 amino acids. The CDR3 DNA reads TGTTCTCTTGGGAAGACCCCATTCTTCCTCACCAATTTAGCGTCTCCAACCGATAAACTCATCTTT. It yields the protein CSLGKTPFFLTNLASPTDKLIF.

This clone was recorded a few times. The chain is built from TRDV1 and TRDJ1; TRDD3 aligns across 11 bases. Here the J gene was assigned by germline matching of the DNA, as TCRdb has none. The germline CDR1 and CDR2 sequences are TSWWSYY and QGS. The CDR3 runs to 25 residues. The V and J ends lost 1 base and 4 bases, in that order; junction bases with no gene match: 32. The CDR3 loop is CALGEPPPVKRYWGISSAYIDKLIF. The CDR3 DNA is TGTGCTCTTGGGGAACCCCCCCCGGTGAAACGCTACTGGGGGATATCCTCGGCGTACATCGATAAACTCATCTTT.

A remark on this clone: This probably arose from a read error, given a far larger clone one base away. It is unclear where the CDR3 begins or ends on the DNA, so no DNA is shown, and the CDR3 is as TCRdb lists it. CDR3 residues: CALGEGRGLYLSPGGKTGTDKLIF. V gene assignment gives TRDV1, but the J gene was left uncalled; the D segment call TRDD3 is taken from the table without a DNA check. Germline V gives CDR1 TSWWSYY, CDR2 QGS. The CDR3 is 24 amino acids long, termini counted.

Details on this clone: TCRdb pairs this DNA with a much larger clone's protein that differs at residue 4, likely a read error; the protein shown was translated from the DNA. The chain couples TRDV2 to TRDJ1, with 9 bases identical to TRDD2. The J gene, not given by TCRdb, was assigned here from a germline match of the nucleotide sequence. The CDR3 extends over 19 amino acids. Germline CDR1 is GEAIGNYY and CDR2 is EKD. The CDR3 nucleotides read TGTGCCTGTGGCACCCTTCCTACCAACGGGGATATACGCACCGATAAACTCATCTTT. It is translated as CACGTLPTNGDIRTDKLIF.

This clone has more than one count but fewer than ten. TCRdb assigns this DNA the protein of a much larger clone, which departs from its translation at residue 14; this likely reflects a read error, and the protein shown comes from translating the DNA. No call exists for the J gene, whereas the V gene is TRDV2; the table's D call, TRDD3, was not checked against the DNA. CDR1 and CDR2 from the germline V gene are GEAIGNYY and EKD. This CDR3 spans 16 amino acids. In DNA form, the CDR3 reads TGTGCCTGTGACGGATTGGGGGACTTGTACACCGATAAACCCATCTTT. This encodes CACDGLGDLYTDKPIF.

This clone was counted between two and nine times. The protein recorded in TCRdb matches a much larger clone and deviates from this DNA's translation at residues 11 and 15, suggesting a read error; the protein here is obtained by translating the DNA. There is no J gene call, but TRDV1 is given as the V gene; TRDD3 is the table's D call, not checked against the DNA. The CDR3 has 17 residues. Germline V gene sequence: CDR1 TSWWSYY, CDR2 QGS. This chain's CDR3 is CALGGWRQLVHTDKRIF. The CDR3 nucleotides read TGTGCTCTTGGGGGCTGGCGGCAGTTGGTTCACACCGATAAACGCATCTTT.

This clone was detected many times. The protein here is the DNA translation, as the TCRdb protein differs from it at residue 16. The chain recombines TRDV1 with TRDJ1, with D possibly matching TRDD3 (5 bases). The J gene, absent from TCRdb, was called here by matching the DNA to germline. The CDR3 has 23 residues. V lost 0 bases to trimming and J lost 0 bases, with 32 bases between them. CDR1 and CDR2 (germline): TSWWSYY, QGS. CDR3 DNA sequence: TGTGCTCTTGGGGAACTCGCTAACTCATATCGCCCCGAGGTGGATATGGACACCGATAAACTCATCTTT. The encoded protein is CALGELANSYRPEVDMDTDKLIF.

There are many counts of this clone. J is TRDJ1 and V is TRDV1; no definite D call. Germline V gives CDR1 TSWWSYY, CDR2 QGS. V dropped 1 base and J dropped 0 bases, with 15 bases sitting between them. CDR3 length: 17 amino acids. CDR3: CALGERLPSMNTDKLIF. As DNA, the CDR3 is TGTGCTCTTGGGGAACGTTTGCCGTCCATGAACACCGATAAACTCATCTTT.

About this clone: It differs at one base from a far larger clone, so likely a read error. The sample has other DNA sequences that encode this CDR3 too. The rearrangement uses TRDV2 and TRDJ1; TRDD3 agrees at 7 bases. No J segment appears in TCRdb, so it was assigned here by matching the sequence to germline. V gave up 3 bases and J gave up 8 bases; unmatched junction bases: 26. This CDR3 comprises 19 residues. CDR1 and CDR2 (germline): GEAIGNYY, EKD. This CDR3 is CACDAMPTGDRIMGEKLIF. The CDR3 coding sequence is TGTGCCTGTGACGCCATGCCCACTGGGGACCGAATAATGGGGGAGAAACTCATCTTT.

Regarding this clone: This DNA translates differently at residue 11 from the TCRdb protein, which is that of a much larger clone; a read error is likely, and the protein shown is the DNA's own translation. V and J are TRDV1 and TRDJ1, with 9 bases fitting TRDD3. Here the J gene was assigned by germline matching of the DNA, as TCRdb has none. Germline V lookup: CDR1 TSWWSYY, CDR2 QGS. Trimming at V came to 6 bases and at J to 4 bases, leaving 33 bases not matched to a gene. CDR3 length: 23 residues. The CDR3 spells CALGPLPSRKTYELGIRVDKLIF. In nucleotides, the CDR3 is TGTGCTCTTGGCCCATTACCCAGCCGCAAAACCTACGAGCTGGGGATACGCGTCGATAAACTCATCTTT.

Note on this clone: This likely reflects a read error, since a far larger clone is one base away. This same CDR3 is encoded by further DNA sequences in the sample. The chain combines TRDV1 with TRDJ1; the D gene is possibly TRDD3 (5 bases). Here the J gene came from matching the DNA to germline, since TCRdb omits it. V lost 6 bases and J lost 1, with 30 bases in between. Germline CDR1 TSWWSYY, CDR2 QGS. The CDR3 covers 20 residues. The CDR3 is CALGENSGPSSGVLTDKLIF. The CDR3 region has the DNA TGTGCTCTTGGAGAAAACAGCGGGCCATCCTCGGGGGTCCTCACCGATAAACTCATCTTT.

A note on this clone: This likely reflects a read error, since a far larger clone is one base away. Other DNA sequences within the sample encode an identical CDR3. The chain recombines TRDV1 with TRDJ3; TRDD3 agrees at 13 bases. The J gene is not listed in TCRdb, so it was assigned here from a DNA match to germline. Per germline, CDR1 TSWWSYY and CDR2 QGS. The CDR3 is made up of 29 amino acids. V shed 5 bases, J shed 0 bases, and the junction held 34 bases outside the gene matches. The CDR3 DNA is TGTGCTCTTGGGCCGCAGACCGCCGGCCTTCTTCCCACCGTACTGGGGGATACGATTCGCTCCTGGGACACCCGACAGATGTTTTTC. Translated, it gives CALGPQTAGLLPTVLGDTIRSWDTRQMFF.

This clone has a handful of counts. TCRdb lists the protein of a much larger clone for this DNA, which differs at residue 8, so this is likely a read error; the protein given here is translated from the DNA itself. The chain uses TRDV1 and TRDJ1; 9 nucleotides agree with TRDD3. Germline matching of the DNA provided the J gene here, since TCRdb leaves it blank. There are 17 residues in the CDR3. J lost 8 bases, V lost 1 base, and 14 bases had no gene match. Germline CDR1 and CDR2: TSWWSYY and QGS. Written as DNA, the CDR3 is TGTGCTCTTGGGGAACCCCCTCGTGACTGGGGGAAGGAAAAACTCATCTTT. Protein product: CALGEPPRDWGKEKLIF.

This clone was picked up a small number of times. This sequence may be a read error, since a much larger clone differs from it by one base. In DNA form, the CDR3 reads TGTGCTCTTGGGGAGTCGAAAGACTGGGGGATGCGGGATAAACTCATCTTT. This translates into CALGESKDWGMRDKLIF. V usage is TRDV1 and J usage is TRDJ1; 10 bases map to TRDD3. TCRdb gives no J gene; it was assigned here by matching the DNA to germline. Germline V CDR1 and CDR2: TSWWSYY, QGS. The CDR3 totals 17 residues. J lost 5 bases, V lost 3 bases, and 12 bases had no gene match.

On this clone: A read error likely explains this, since a far larger clone differs by one base. This CDR3 is also generated by other DNA sequences in the sample. The rearrangement joins TRDV1 to TRDJ1; 12 positions agree with TRDD3. From germline, CDR1 is TSWWSYY and CDR2 QGS. This CDR3 spans 23 amino acids. CDR3 nucleotides: TGTGCACTTGGGGAGCCGGCTAAGAGCAGAATGAACTGGGGGATACCGTACACCGATAAACTCATCTTT. Its protein is CALGEPAKSRMNWGIPYTDKLIF.

This clone was counted at least ten times. The TCRdb protein, from a much larger clone, departs from this DNA's translation at residue 6, likely by read error; the protein shown derives from the DNA. The CDR3 loop is CACDTRYYQPMYTDKLIF. For the CDR3, the DNA is TGTGCCTGTGACACGAGGTACTACCAGCCGATGTACACCGATAAACTCATCTTT. The V call is TRDV2, the J call TRDJ1; D remains ambiguous. The J gene, absent from TCRdb, was called here by matching the DNA to germline. Germline lookup yields CDR1 GEAIGNYY and CDR2 EKD. The CDR3 runs to 18 residues. V lost 1 base and J lost 0, with 20 bases in between.

Ten or more counts support this clone. TCRdb's protein for this DNA is that of a much larger clone and differs from the translation at residue 7, likely a read error; the protein shown is the DNA translation. This chain joins TRDV1 and TRDJ1; tentatively, D is TRDD3 (5 bases). Germline CDR1 is TSWWSYY and CDR2 is QGS. The CDR3 runs 18 residues. Between the trimmed V and J ends, which lost 2 bases and 0 bases, there was a span of 19 bases. The DNA of the CDR3 is TGTGCTCTTGGGGAATGCCTCTGGGAGCGAAGCTACACCGATAAACTCATCTTT. Its protein product is CALGECLWERSYTDKLIF.

Of note for this clone: A read error likely explains why the TCRdb protein, taken from a much larger clone, differs from this DNA's translation at residue 21; the protein shown is translated from the DNA. V gene TRDV1 was called; the J gene was not; the table calls TRDD3, which could not be checked here. The CDR3 extends over 23 amino acids. Germline assignment: CDR1 TSWWSYY and CDR2 QGS. CDR3 in DNA: TGTGCTCTTGGGGCACGGGAGTACTGGGGGATTAGAACTACCTACCTCCACACCGATAAACCCATCTTT. Its translation is CALGAREYWGIRTTYLHTDKPIF.